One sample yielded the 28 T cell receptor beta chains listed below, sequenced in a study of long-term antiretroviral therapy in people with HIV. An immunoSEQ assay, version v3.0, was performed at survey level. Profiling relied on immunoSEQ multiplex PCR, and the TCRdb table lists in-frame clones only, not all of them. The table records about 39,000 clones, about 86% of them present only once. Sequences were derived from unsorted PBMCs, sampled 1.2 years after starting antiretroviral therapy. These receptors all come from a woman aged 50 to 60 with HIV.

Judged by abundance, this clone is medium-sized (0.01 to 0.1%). The CDR3 region has the DNA TGTGCCAGCAGTGAAAGCGAACGCGGGGCCCTCCACTTT. Protein product: CASSESERGALHF. V and J are TRBV6-4 and TRBJ1-6; D is undetermined. The CDR3 length is 13 residues. The V gene lost 3 bases and the J gene lost 14 bases, with 14 bases spanning the gap. Germline CDR1 is MRHNA and CDR2 is SNTAGT.

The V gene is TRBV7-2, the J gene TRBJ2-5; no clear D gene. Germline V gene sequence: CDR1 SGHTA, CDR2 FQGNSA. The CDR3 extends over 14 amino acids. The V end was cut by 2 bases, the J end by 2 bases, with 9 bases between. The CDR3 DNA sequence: TGTGCCAGCAGCTTATTACAAGAACAAGAGACCCAGTACTTC. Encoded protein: CASSLLQEQETQYF.

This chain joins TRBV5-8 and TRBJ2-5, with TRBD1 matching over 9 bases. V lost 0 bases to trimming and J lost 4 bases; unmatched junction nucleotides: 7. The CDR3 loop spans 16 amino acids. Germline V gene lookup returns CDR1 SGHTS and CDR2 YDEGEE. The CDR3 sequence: CASSLGQGVRGETQYF. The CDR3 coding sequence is TGTGCCAGCAGCTTGGGACAGGGGGTACGGGGAGAGACCCAGTACTTC. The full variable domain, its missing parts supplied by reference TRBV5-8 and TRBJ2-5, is EAGVTQSPTHLIKTRGQQATLRCSPISGHTSVYWYQQALGLGLQFLLWYDEGEERNRGNFPPRFSGRQFPNYSSELNVNALELEDSALYLCASSLGQGVRGETQYFGPGTRLLVL.

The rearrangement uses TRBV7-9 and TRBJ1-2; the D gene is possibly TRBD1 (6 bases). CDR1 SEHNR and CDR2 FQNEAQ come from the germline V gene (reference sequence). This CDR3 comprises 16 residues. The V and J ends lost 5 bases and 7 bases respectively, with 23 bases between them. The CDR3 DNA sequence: TGTGCCAGCAGCGCCCAGACAGGTCCTATGGATCGTGGCTACACCTTC. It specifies CASSAQTGPMDRGYTF.

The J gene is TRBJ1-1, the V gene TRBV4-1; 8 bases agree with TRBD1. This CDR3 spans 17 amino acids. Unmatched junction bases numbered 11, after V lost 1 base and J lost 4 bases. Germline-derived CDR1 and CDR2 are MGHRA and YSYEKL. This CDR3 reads CASSQAGGGRGATEAFF. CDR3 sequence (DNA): TGCGCCAGCAGCCAAGCAGGGGGCGGCAGGGGCGCCACTGAAGCTTTCTTT.

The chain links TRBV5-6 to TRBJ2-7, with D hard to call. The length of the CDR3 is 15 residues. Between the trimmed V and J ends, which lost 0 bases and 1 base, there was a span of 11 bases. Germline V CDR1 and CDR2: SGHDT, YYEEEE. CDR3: CASSLEGSWSYEQYF. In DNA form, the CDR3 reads TGTGCCAGCAGCTTGGAGGGCAGCTGGTCCTACGAGCAGTACTTC.

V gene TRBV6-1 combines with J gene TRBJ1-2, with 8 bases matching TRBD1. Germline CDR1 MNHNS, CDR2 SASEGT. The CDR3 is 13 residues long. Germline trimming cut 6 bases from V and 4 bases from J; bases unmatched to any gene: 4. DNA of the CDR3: TGTGCCAGCAGCGTCAGGGGGCTCTATGGCTACACCTTC. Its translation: CASSVRGLYGYTF.

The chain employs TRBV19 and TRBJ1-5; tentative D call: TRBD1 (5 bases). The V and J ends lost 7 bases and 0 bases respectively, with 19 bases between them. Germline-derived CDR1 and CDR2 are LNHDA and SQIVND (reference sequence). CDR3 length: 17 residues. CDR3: CASIPTFQGYSNQPQHF. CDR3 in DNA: TGTGCCAGTATTCCAACGTTCCAGGGATATAGCAATCAGCCCCAGCATTTT. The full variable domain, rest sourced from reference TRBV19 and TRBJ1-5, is DGGITQSPKYLFRKEGQNVTLSCEQNLNHDAMYWYRQDPGQGLRLIYYSQIVNDFQKGDIAEGYSVSREKKESFPLTVTSAQKNPTAFYLCASIPTFQGYSNQPQHFGDGTRLSIL.

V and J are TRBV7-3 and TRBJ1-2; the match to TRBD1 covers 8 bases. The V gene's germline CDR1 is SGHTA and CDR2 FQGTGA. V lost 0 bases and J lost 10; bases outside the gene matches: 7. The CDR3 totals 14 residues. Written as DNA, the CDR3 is TGTGCCAGCAGCTTAACGCGGGACAGGCATTACTACACCTTC. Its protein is CASSLTRDRHYYTF.

The CDR3 spells CASSLWDRDTEAFF. The CDR3 DNA reads as TGTGCCAGTAGTCTTTGGGACAGGGATACTGAAGCTTTCTTT. The V call is TRBV19, the J call TRBJ1-1; 9 nucleotides match TRBD1. Trimming removed 5 bases from V and 5 bases from J; junction bases left unmatched: 6. Per the germline V gene, CDR1 is LNHDA and CDR2 is SQIVND (reference sequence). The CDR3 consists of 14 residues. Based on the CDR3 plus reference TRBV19 and TRBJ1-1, the full variable domain is DGGITQSPKYLFRKEGQNVTLSCEQNLNHDAMYWYRQDPGQGLRLIYYSQIVNDFQKGDIAEGYSVSREKKESFPLTVTSAQKNPTAFYLCASSLWDRDTEAFFGQGTRLTVV.

CDR3 sequence (DNA): TGTGCCATCAAAGGCGGGGGGCTCGACGAGCAGTACTTC. Its protein is CAIKGGGLDEQYF. The J gene is TRBJ2-7, the V gene TRBV10-3; TRBD2 matches 8 bases. Trimming at V came to 7 bases and at J to 5 bases, leaving 7 bases not matched to a gene. Germline CDR1 reads ENHRY; CDR2 reads SYGVKD. This CDR3 has 13 amino acids.

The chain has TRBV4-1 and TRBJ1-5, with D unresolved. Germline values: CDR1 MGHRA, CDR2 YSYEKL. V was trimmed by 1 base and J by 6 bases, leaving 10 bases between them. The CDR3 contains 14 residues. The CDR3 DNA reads TGCGCCAGCAGCCAAGGAATCTGGGGTCAGCCCCAGCATTTT. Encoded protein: CASSQGIWGQPQHF.

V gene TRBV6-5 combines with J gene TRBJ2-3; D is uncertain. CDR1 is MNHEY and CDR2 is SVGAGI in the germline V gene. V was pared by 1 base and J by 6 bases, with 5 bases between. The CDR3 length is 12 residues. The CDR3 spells CASSYFGDTQYF. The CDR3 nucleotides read TGTGCCAGCAGTTACTTCGGGGATACGCAGTATTTT.

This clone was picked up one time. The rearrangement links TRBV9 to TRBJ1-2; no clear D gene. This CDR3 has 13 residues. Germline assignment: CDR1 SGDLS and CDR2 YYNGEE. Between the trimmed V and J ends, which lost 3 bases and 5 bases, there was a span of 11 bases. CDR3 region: CASSASPSYGYTF. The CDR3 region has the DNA TGTGCCAGCAGCGCCTCCCCCAGTTATGGCTACACCTTC.

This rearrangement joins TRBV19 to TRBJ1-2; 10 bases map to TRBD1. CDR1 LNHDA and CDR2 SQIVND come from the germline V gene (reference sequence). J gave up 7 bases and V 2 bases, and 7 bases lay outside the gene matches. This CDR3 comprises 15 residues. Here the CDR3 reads CASSISGTGERGYTF. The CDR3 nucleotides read TGTGCCAGTAGTATATCCGGGACAGGGGAACGTGGCTACACCTTC.

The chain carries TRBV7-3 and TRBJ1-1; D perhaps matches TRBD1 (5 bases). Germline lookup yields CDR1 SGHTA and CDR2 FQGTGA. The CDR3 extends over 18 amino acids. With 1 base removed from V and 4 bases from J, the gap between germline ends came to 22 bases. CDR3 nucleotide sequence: TGTGCCAGCAGCTTAAAATCCCGCGGCGACAGCCGGGCCACTGAAGCTTTCTTT. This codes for CASSLKSRGDSRATEAFF.

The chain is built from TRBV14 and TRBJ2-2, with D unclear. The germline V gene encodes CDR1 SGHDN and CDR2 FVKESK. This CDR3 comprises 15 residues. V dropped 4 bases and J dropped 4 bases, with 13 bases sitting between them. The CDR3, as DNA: TGTGCCAGCAGCCTCGTGGGTGGGGTCACCGGGGAGCTGTTTTTT. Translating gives CASSLVGGVTGELFF.

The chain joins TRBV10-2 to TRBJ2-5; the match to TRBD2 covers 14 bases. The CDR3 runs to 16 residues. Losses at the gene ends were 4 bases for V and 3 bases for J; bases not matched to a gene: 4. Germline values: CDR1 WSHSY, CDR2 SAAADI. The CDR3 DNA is TGCGCCAGCAGTGCCGCGGGACTAGCGGGGGAAGAGACCCAGTACTTC. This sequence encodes CASSAAGLAGEETQYF.

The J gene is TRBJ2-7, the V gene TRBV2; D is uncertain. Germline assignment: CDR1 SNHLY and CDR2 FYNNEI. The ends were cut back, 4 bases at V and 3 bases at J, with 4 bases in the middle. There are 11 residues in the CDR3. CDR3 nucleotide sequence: TGTGCCAGCAGTGCTAGCTACGAGCAGTACTTC. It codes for CASSASYEQYF.

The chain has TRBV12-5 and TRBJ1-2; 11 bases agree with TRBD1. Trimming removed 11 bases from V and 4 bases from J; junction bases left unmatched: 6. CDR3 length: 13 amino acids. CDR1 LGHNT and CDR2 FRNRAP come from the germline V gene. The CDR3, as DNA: TGTGCTGGGGGGACAGGGGGTCTCTATGGCTACACCTTC. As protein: CAGGTGGLYGYTF.

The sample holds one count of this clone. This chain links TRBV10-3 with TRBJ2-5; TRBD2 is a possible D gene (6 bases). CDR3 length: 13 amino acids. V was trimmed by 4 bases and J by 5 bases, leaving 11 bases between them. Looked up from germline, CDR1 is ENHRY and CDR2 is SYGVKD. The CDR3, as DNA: TGTGCCATCAGTGGGGGGGTATCGGAGACCCAGTACTTC. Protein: CAISGGVSETQYF.

The CDR3 nucleotides are TGTGCCAGCAGTTACCTGTCGGGCAACCGCTATGGCTACACCTTC. This encodes CASSYLSGNRYGYTF. This sequence joins TRBV6-5 and TRBJ1-2; D is unclear. V was clipped by 2 bases and J by 4 bases, with 14 bases between them. This CDR3 contains 15 residues. Germline V gene lookup returns CDR1 MNHEY and CDR2 SVGAGI.

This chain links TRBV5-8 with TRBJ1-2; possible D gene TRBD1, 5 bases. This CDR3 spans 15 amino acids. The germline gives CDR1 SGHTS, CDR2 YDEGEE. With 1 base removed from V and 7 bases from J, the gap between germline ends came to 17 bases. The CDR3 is CASSLSLGGPPGYTF. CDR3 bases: TGTGCCAGCAGCTTGAGCCTGGGGGGACCTCCTGGCTACACCTTC. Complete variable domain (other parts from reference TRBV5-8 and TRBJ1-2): EAGVTQSPTHLIKTRGQQATLRCSPISGHTSVYWYQQALGLGLQFLLWYDEGEERNRGNFPPRFSGRQFPNYSSELNVNALELEDSALYLCASSLSLGGPPGYTFGSGTRLTVV.

CDR3 bases: TGTGCCATCAGTGAGTCCGCGGGGTACTACGAGCAGTACTTC. The encoded protein is CAISESAGYYEQYF. This chain joins TRBV10-3 and TRBJ2-7; possibly TRBD2 for D (6 bases). With 0 bases removed from V and 3 bases from J, the gap between germline ends came to 9 bases. There are 14 residues in the CDR3. Germline CDR1 is ENHRY and CDR2 is SYGVKD.

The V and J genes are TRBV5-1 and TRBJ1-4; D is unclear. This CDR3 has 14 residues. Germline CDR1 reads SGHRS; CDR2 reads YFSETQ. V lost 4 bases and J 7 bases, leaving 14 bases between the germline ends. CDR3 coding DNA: TGCGCCAGCAGCCCCGGAGGGCCGGGTGAAAAACTGTTTTTT. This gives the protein CASSPGGPGEKLFF.

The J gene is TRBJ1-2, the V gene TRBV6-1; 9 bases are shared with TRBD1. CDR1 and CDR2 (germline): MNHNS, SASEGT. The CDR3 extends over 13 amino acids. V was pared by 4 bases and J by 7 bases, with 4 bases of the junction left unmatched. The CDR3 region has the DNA TGTGCCAGCAGTGTACAGGGGGCGGGTGGCTACACCTTC. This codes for CASSVQGAGGYTF.

CDR3 amino acids: CASSPSGGRTDTQYF. CDR3 DNA: TGTGCCAGCTCACCTAGTGGCGGCCGCACAGATACGCAGTATTTT. This chain joins TRBV18 and TRBJ2-3; D is undetermined. The CDR3 runs to 15 residues. V lost 3 bases and J 1 base, leaving 11 bases between the germline ends. Germline-derived CDR1 and CDR2 are KGHSH and LQKENI.

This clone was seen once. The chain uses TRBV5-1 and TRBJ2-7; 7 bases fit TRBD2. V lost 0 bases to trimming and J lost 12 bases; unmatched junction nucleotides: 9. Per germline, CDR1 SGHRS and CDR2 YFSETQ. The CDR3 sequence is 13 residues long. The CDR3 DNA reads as TGCGCCAGCAGCTTGGCGGGGGGAAGTGGCTTGTACTTC. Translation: CASSLAGGSGLYF.